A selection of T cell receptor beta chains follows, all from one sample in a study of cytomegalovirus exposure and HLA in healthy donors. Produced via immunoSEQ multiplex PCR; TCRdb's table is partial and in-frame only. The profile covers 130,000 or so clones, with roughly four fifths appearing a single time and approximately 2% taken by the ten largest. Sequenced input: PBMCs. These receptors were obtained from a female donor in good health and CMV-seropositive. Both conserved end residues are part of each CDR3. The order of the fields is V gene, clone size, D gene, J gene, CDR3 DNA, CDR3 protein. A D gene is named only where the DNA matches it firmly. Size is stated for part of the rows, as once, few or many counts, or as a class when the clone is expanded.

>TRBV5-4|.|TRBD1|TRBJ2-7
TGTGCCAGCAGCTTAGAGGACAGGGGCCATCCACCCTCCTACGAGCAGTACTTC
CASSLEDRGHPPSYEQYF
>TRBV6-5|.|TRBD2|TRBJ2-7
TGTGCCAGCAGTTCACGAGAGCGGGGCTCCTACGAGCAGTACTTC
CASSSRERGSYEQYF
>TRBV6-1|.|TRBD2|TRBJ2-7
TGTGCCACCCGACTAGCGGGAGACGAGCAGTACTTC
CATRLAGDEQYF
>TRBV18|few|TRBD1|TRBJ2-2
TGTGCCAGCTCACCCGACAGGGATCTCTCCGGGGAGCTGTTTTTT
CASSPDRDLSGELFF
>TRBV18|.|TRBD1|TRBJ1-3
TGTGCCAGCTCACCACTGTCAGGGGGCTCTGGAAACACCATATATTTT
CASSPLSGGSGNTIYF
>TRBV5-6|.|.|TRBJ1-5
TGTGCCAGCAACGGTCGGTATAGCAATCAGCCCCAGCATTTT
CASNGRYSNQPQHF
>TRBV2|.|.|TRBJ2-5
TGTGCCAGCAGAATTTGGGACTTACAAGAGACCCAGTACTTC
CASRIWDLQETQYF
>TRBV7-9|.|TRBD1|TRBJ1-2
TGTGCCAGCAGCAAGGACAGGGCTGGCTACACCTTC
CASSKDRAGYTF
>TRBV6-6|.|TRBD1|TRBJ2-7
TGTGCCAGCAGTTCCGGGACAGGGGGGTCCTACGAGCAGTACTTC
CASSSGTGGSYEQYF
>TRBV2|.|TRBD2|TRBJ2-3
TGTGCCAGCAGTGAAGGACTAGCGGGAGCAGATACGCAGTATTTT
CASSEGLAGADTQYF
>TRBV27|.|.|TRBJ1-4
TGTGCCAGCAGTAAGCGACGGTCTTCAAATGAAAAACTGTTTTTT
CASSKRRSSNEKLFF
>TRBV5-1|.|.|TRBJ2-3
TGCGCCAGCAGCCGGGTATCCCCAAACACAGATACGCAGTATTTT
CASSRVSPNTDTQYF
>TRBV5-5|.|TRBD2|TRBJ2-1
TGTGCCAGCAGCTTTGGCGGGAGTGTTCAGTGGGATGAGCAGTTCTTC
CASSFGGSVQWDEQFF
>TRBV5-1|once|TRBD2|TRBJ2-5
TGCGCCAGCAGCTTCCCTATCGGGGGGAATCAAGAGACCCAGTACTTC
CASSFPIGGNQETQYF
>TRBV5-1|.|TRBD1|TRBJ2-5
TGCGCCAGCAGCTTGCATGGACAGGGCCAAGAGACCCAGTACTTC
CASSLHGQGQETQYF
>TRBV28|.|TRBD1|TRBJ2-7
TGTGCCAGCAGGGGAGGGACAGGGCAACACGAGCAGTACTTC
CASRGGTGQHEQYF
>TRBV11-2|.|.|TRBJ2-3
TGTGCCAGCAGCTTAGGTCGTGTAGATACGCAGTATTTT
CASSLGRVDTQYF
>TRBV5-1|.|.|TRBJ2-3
TGCGCCAGCAGCTTGGGGCCGGGACCGGGGGAAGATACGCAGTATTTT
CASSLGPGPGEDTQYF
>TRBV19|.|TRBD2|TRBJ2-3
TGTGCCAGTAGTAAGGGACTAGCGGACACAGATACGCAGTATTTT
CASSKGLADTDTQYF
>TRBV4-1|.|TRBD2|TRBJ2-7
TGCGCCAGCAGCCAAAGCCCGGGATTACTAGCGCCTGTTTACGAGCAGTACTTC
CASSQSPGLLAPVYEQYF
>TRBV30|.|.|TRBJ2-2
TGTGCCTGGAGTGAAACCGGGAATACCGGGGAGCTGTTTTTT
CAWSETGNTGELFF
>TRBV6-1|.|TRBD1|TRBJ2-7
TGTGCCAGCAGTAAGGGACAGGGGGATACCTACGAGCAGTACTTC
CASSKGQGDTYEQYF
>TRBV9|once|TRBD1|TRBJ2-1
TGTGCCAGCAGCGAGAGGACAGGGACGTACAATGAGCAGTTCTTC
CASSERTGTYNEQFF
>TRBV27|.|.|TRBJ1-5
TGTGCCAGCAGTTTATTTGGGAGATTAAATCAGCCCCAGCATTTT
CASSLFGRLNQPQHF
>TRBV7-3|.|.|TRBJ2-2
TGTGCCAGCAGCCTACAGGGGAGGACCGGGGAGCTGTTTTTT
CASSLQGRTGELFF
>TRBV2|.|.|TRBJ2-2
TGTGCCAGCAGTGAAATACAGTGGAACACCGGGGAGCTGTTTTTT
CASSEIQWNTGELFF
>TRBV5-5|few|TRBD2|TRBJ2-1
TGTGCCAGCAGCGCGGGGACTAGGGGGTCTGAGCAGTTCTTC
CASSAGTRGSEQFF
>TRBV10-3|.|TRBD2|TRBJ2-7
TGTGCCATCAGTGACTCTAGCGGGGGTCGGGAGCAGTACTTC
CAISDSSGGREQYF
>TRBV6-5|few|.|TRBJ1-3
TGTGCCAGCAGTCGATCCGGGTTCTCTGGAAACACCATATATTTT
CASSRSGFSGNTIYF